The source of this TCR beta chain is a study of identical twins (dated by TCRdb to the mid-2010s). The study in broad terms: To test whether fetal clonotypes persist, the study used deep sequencing on TCR alpha and beta repertoires from monozygotic twins, unrelated adults of various ages, and cord blood. To rule out contamination, replicate twin experiments were performed at different times with different library preparation protocols. Points the paper makes about the study in general: Zero-insertion analyses could be partly confounded by invariant T cells such as MAIT and iNKT, though diverse VJ usage argued against such confounding for most clonotypes. Because the same donors could not be followed over many years, the conclusions relied on cross-sectional statistical analysis. Out-of-frame TCR alpha sequences shared between twins showed an excess of low generation-probability sequences compared with coincidental sharing between unrelated individuals. Abundant cord blood beta clonotypes carried fewer insertions; young adult naive repertoires showed a weaker similar trend, while memory repertoires showed none. Excess twin sharing in beta out-of-frame sequences was weaker because fewer shared sequences lowered the signal-to-noise ratio. In monozygotic twins, out-of-frame TCR alpha sharing was systematically underestimated by recombination models, although the models agreed with sharing between unrelated individuals.

Every donor in the study was a healthy Caucasian. Three pairs of female monozygotic twins, all aged about 18 to 30 years, made up the twin cohort. RNA for TCR libraries was isolated from peripheral blood mononuclear cells. Receptors were amplified or captured by 5' RACE. Sequencing took place on an Illumina HiSeq 2000. Template switching added a universal primer binding site, and the final cDNA carried a unique molecular identifier that allowed TCR cDNA molecules to be counted accurately. Specific primers in the conserved constant-segment region were used to synthesize first-strand cDNA for TCR alpha and beta chains. Each cDNA library was double barcoded, with a SMART-Mk sample barcode plus Illumina barcodes, to control for contamination. TruSeq adapter sequences, together with Illumina sample barcodes, were added in two successive PCR steps. Sequencing of the TCR alpha and beta cDNA libraries was done on the Illumina HiSeq platform using custom primers. For the original study's pipeline: Unique molecular identifiers were extracted from raw reads with MiGEC, and CDR3 positions were determined with MiXCR. Recombination models were inferred per individual with the repgenHMM and IGoR tools using an EM algorithm. The analysis of shared clonotypes was done with the tcR package in R, with sharing normalized by the product of cloneset sizes. To study raw recombination free of thymic and clonal selection effects, out-of-frame nonproductive sequences were analyzed. TCRdb trimmed the raw reads at Q25, called clones with MiXCR and kept productive beta chains. A single entry per CDR3 protein holds the most common genes and DNA from its merged rows. None of the V and J calls come from the authors' own analysis; TCRdb made them. This sample lists some 500,000 distinct CDR3 sequences; 9.5% to 10% were detected once. Roughly 3% of the sample lies in the top ten.

V drops 1 base and J drops 4 bases, leaving 16 bases in between. The CDR3 runs 16 residues from the cysteine to the phenylalanine. Of the read, only the CDR3 DNA is kept; its 48 bases are in frame from base 1. Per the germline V gene (reference sequence), SEHNR is the CDR1 and FQNEAQ is the CDR2. Details on this clonotype: Its target antigen remains unknown. Base qualities are missing; no much larger clone stands one base away.

These data were also filed under a second study, of yellow fever vaccine responses in identical twins. The second study, in turn, reports: According to the authors, the vaccine-induced T cell response in identical twins seemed to be partly convergent and partly specific to each individual. The study precisely tracked vaccine-responding T cell clones in identical twins.

The specimen sequenced was PBMCs. The chain was built from TRBV7-9 and TRBJ1-1; TRBD1 is a weak D gene call, 6 bases matching. The receptor was derived from a woman aged 18-35 years in good health. This receptor carries the CDR3 CASSLDKGGRGTEAFF. The DNA sequence is TGTGCCAGCAGCTTAGATAAGGGGGGACGGGGCACTGAAGCTTTCTTT. Beyond the CDR3, the reference TRBV7-9 and TRBJ1-1 genes provide the residues; the full variable domain reads: DTGVSQNPRHKITKRGQNVTFRCDPISEHNRLYWYRQTLGQGPEFLTYFQNEAQLEKSRLLSDRFSAERPKGSFSTLEIQRTEQGDSAMYLCASSLDKGGRGTEAFFGQGTRLTVV.